This T cell receptor beta chain was identified in a study of T cells in Graves' hyperthyroidism and ophthalmopathy. CDR1 is SGHAT and CDR2 is FQDESV in the germline V gene (reference sequence). J gave up 10 bases and V 3 bases, and 4 bases lay outside the gene matches. CDR3 length: 13 amino acids. TCR beta CDR3 region amplification was performed from RNA transcripts. During a first-round RT-PCR of the TCR CDR3, the HTBI primer set was used. TCRdb reprocessed the multiplex PCR reads via MiXCR and lists one record per CDR3 protein. The table lists approximately 500,000 distinct CDR3 sequences, about 43% of them singletons.

The sequence was collected from a woman between 18 and 29 years old with Graves' hyperthyroidism. The sequencing input was peripheral blood or thyroid tissue (not recorded which). This chain joins TRBV11-1 and TRBJ2-1; TRBD1 aligns across 9 bases. This CDR3 is CASSFNDRGEQFF. CDR3 nucleotides: TGTGCCAGCAGCTTTAACGACAGGGGGGAGCAGTTCTTC.